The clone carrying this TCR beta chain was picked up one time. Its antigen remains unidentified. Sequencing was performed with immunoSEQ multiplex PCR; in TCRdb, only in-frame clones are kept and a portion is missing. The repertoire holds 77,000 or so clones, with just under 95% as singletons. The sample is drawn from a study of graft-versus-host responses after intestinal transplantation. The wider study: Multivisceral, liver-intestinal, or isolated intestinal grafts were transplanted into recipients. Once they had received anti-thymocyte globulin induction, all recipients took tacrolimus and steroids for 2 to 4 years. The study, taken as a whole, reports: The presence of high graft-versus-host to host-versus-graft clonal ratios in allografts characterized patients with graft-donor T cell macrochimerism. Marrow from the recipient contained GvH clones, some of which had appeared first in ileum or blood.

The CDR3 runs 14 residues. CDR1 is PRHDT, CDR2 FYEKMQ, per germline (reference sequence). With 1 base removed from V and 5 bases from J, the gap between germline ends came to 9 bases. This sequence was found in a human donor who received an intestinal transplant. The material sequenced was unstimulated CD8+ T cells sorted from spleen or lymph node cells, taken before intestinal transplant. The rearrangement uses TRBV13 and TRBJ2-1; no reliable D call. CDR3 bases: TGTGCCAGCAGCTTAGCACAGTTAAACAATGAGCAGTTCTTC. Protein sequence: CASSLAQLNNEQFF.